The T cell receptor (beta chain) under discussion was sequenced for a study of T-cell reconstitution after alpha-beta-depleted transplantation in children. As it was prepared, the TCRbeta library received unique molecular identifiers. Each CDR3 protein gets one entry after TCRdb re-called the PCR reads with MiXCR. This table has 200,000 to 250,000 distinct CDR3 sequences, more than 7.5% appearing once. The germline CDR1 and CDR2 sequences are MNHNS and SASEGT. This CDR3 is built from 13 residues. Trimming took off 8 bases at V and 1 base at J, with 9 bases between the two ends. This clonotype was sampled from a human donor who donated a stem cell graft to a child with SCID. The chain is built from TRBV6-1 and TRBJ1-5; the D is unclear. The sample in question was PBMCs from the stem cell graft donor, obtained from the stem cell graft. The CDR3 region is CASGGQSNQPQHF. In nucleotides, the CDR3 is TGTGCCAGCGGTGGTCAGAGCAATCAGCCCCAGCATTTT.